Here is one T cell receptor beta chain with its context. Its antigen is unidentified. The sample is drawn from a study of cytomegalovirus exposure and HLA in healthy donors. Primers included in the PCR were 60 Vbeta and 13 Jbeta primers. The method was immunoSEQ multiplex PCR; TCRdb's version includes in-frame clones alone and lacks a portion of them. This sample carries approximately 170,000 clones, more than 80% of them seen once, and the ten largest clones take approximately 2.2%. V lost 2 bases and J lost 2, with 9 bases in between. Germline-derived CDR1 and CDR2 are MNHNY and SVGAGI (reference sequence). CDR3 length: 14 residues. The study, taken as a whole, reports: A previous analysis found most TCR beta V segments productive roughly 87% or roughly 30% of the time. In a later analysis, DRB1 alleles had the most associated TCRs; HLA-C alleles the fewest.

The sample comprised PBMCs. The chain joins TRBV6-6 to TRBJ1-2; possible D gene TRBD1, 5 bases. This receptor was obtained from a male donor in good health and CMV-seronegative. In nucleotides, the CDR3 is TGTGCCAGCAGTTACGGGGCGACAAACTATGGCTACACCTTC. Protein product: CASSYGATNYGYTF.